Sequencing of this TCR beta chain was carried out in a study of cytomegalovirus exposure and HLA in healthy donors. The overall study: Caucasian-associated ancestry cluster membership applied to about 80% of over 350 genotyped donors.

PCR involved 60 Vbeta and 13 Jbeta primers. Repertoires were generated with immunoSEQ multiplex PCR, while TCRdb's copy carries only in-frame clones and drops some. The data show approximately 120,000 clones, 70% to 80% seen once. The CDR3 extends over 13 amino acids. Germline CDR1 SGHNT, CDR2 YYREEE (reference sequence). V lost 7 bases to trimming and J lost 1 base, with 11 bases between them. Sequencing was done on a sample of PBMCs. The sequence was collected from a man aged 45-60 years in good health and CMV-seronegative. This rearrangement joins TRBV5-4 to TRBJ2-5; D uncertain. The CDR3 DNA is TGTGCCAGCTCATCCAGGTCCCAAGAGACCCAGTACTTC. It encodes CASSSRSQETQYF.